This TCR beta chain was obtained from a study of blood T cell repertoires in COVID-19. As for the study in general: Collection of acute and convalescent COVID-19 samples took place in the United States, Italy and Spain. T cells, B-cell-depleted T cells, or PBMCs provided the cDNA or gDNA that served as material.

Original handling: Nucleated cell number was recorded as an estimate derived from reference gene primer amplification. The protocol was immunoSEQ multiplex PCR, while the TCRdb copy is restricted to in-frame clones and leaves out a portion. From that table come the V and J calls and clone size; the DNA was used to work out D and trimming. The sample includes roughly 670,000 clones, 70% to 90% seen only once; the top ten take under 0.3%. This receptor was identified in a woman aged 18-29 years with acute or convalescent COVID-19. The specimen was peripheral blood.

The CDR3 coding sequence is TGCGCCAGCAGCGGGAATTTCCGGGACACCTCGGCTAACTATGGCTACACCTTC. The encoded protein is CASSGNFRDTSANYGYTF. The genes are TRBV5-1 and TRBJ1-2; D might be TRBD1 (6 bases). V was trimmed by 4 bases and J by 0 bases, leaving 22 bases between them. Germline CDR1 and CDR2: SGHRS and YFSETQ. The CDR3 totals 18 residues.